This paragraph reports one T cell receptor beta chain. Its antigen is not known. TCRdb passed the 5' RACE reads through MiXCR, listing each CDR3 protein once. The sample lists about 500,000 distinct CDR3 sequences, 14% occurring once. This record belongs to a study of identical twins. Whole-study findings and limits: A partial confounding effect on zero-insertion analyses could come from invariant MAIT and iNKT cells.

Germline V CDR1 and CDR2: MNHNS, SASEGT. Trimming left V 3 bases short and J 9 bases short, with 11 bases between. CDR3 size: 12 residues. In every case, the donor was a healthy Caucasian. This same sample was also taken into another study, of yellow fever vaccine responses in identical twins.

Sequences were obtained from CD4+ T cells sorted from blood. This receptor was taken from a woman between 18 and 29 years old in good health. This chain links TRBV6-1 with TRBJ1-2, with D uncertain. Here the CDR3 DNA reads TGTGCCAGCAGTGACAGAGAGGCACGCTACACCTTC. This gives the protein CASSDREARYTF.